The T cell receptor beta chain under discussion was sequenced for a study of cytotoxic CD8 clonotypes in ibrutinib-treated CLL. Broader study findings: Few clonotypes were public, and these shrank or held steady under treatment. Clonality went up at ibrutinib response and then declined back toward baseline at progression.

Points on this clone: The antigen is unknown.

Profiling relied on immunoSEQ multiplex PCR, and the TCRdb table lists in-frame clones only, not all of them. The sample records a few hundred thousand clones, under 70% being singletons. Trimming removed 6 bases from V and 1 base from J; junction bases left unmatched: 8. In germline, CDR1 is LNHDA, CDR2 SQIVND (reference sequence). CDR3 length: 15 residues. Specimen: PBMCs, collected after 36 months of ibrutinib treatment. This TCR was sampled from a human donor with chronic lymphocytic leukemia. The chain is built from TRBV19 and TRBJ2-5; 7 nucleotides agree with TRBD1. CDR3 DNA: TGTGCCAGTAGCCAACTAGGGACAGCCCAAGAGACCCAGTACTTC. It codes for CASSQLGTAQETQYF.